This TCR beta chain was observed in a study of cytomegalovirus exposure and HLA in healthy donors. Turning to the study itself: Ancestry clustering placed 70% to 85% of approximately 370 genotyped donors in the Caucasian-associated cluster. Overall study findings and caveats: There were under 200 TCR beta chains listed as cytomegalovirus-associated. Exclusion as indistinguishable affected some V segments, including TRBV6-2 and TRBV6-3.

The germline V gene has CDR1 SQVTM and CDR2 ANQGSEA. V lost 0 bases and J lost 2; bases outside the gene matches: 9. CDR3 size: 16 residues. A remark on this clone: Its antigen remains unidentified.

Donors were ostensibly healthy at sampling, although undocumented immune exposures were probable. The PCR made use of 60 Vbeta and 13 Jbeta primers. This table comes from immunoSEQ multiplex PCR, and its TCRdb copy is limited to in-frame clones, with some not included. The sample carries more than 100,000 clones, approximately 87% recorded once. The sequenced sample consisted of PBMCs. J is TRBJ2-7 and V is TRBV29-1; 8 positions match TRBD1. This clonotype was sampled from a man aged 35-49 years in good health and CMV-seronegative. In DNA, the CDR3 is TGCAGCGTTGAAGACAGCGGACAGGGAGATACCTACGAGCAGTACTTC. Translating gives CSVEDSGQGDTYEQYF.